This TCR beta chain was obtained from a study of spatial heterogeneity in lung cancer. TCRdb re-derived calls from the 5' RACE reads in MiXCR, one entry per CDR3 protein. The table shows under 150,000 distinct CDR3 sequences, with 10% to 11% occurring only once. CDR1 and CDR2 from the germline V gene are LNHNV and YYDKDF (reference sequence). The CDR3 is 14 amino acids. Trimming stripped 7 bases from V and 1 base from J, with 13 bases between. Time point described: blood at routine non-recurrence follow-up after resection. Source: PBMCs, taken at follow-up. The chain is built from TRBV15 and TRBJ1-1; D might be TRBD1 (5 bases). The source of this sequence is a female donor with early-stage non-small cell lung cancer. This CDR3 is CATKAGTENTEAFF. CDR3 DNA sequence: TGTGCCACCAAAGCCGGGACCGAGAACACTGAAGCTTTCTTT.